One and the same sample provided the 26 T cell receptor beta chains below, sequenced in a study of blood T cell repertoires in COVID-19. Method: immunoSEQ multiplex PCR; TCRdb's copy keeps in-frame clones and lacks some. The sample carries over 150,000 clones, 94% recorded once. Source material: peripheral blood. The receptor source for this set is a man aged 25-40 years with COVID-19, enrolled during active disease.

The chain employs TRBV6-2 or TRBV6-3 and TRBJ2-2; 7 nucleotides align to TRBD1. The junction had 16 bases not matched to a gene; V was cut back by 6 bases and J by 0 bases. CDR1 and CDR2 (germline): MNHEY, SVGEGT. This CDR3 is 19 amino acids long. CDR3 sequence: CASSLEGQGVLANTGELFF. The CDR3 bases are TGTGCCAGCAGCTTAGAGGGTCAGGGGGTCCTCGCGAACACCGGGGAGCTGTTTTTT.

CDR3 protein: CASSSPTQGRDTQYF. The DNA for the CDR3 is TGTGCCAGCAGTTCCCCAACTCAGGGGCGGGATACGCAGTATTTT. The genes are TRBV27 and TRBJ2-3, with D possibly TRBD1 on 6 matching bases. The V and J ends lost 4 bases and 6 bases respectively, with 17 bases between them. CDR3 length: 15 amino acids. Germline CDR1 MNHEY, CDR2 SMNVEV (reference sequence).

This clone appeared a single time. V and J are TRBV4-1 and TRBJ2-1; 8 nucleotides line up with TRBD1. The CDR3 is 16 amino acids. V shed 3 bases and J 1 base; nucleotides not matched to a gene: 5. Germline CDR1 is MGHRA and CDR2 is YSYEKL. DNA of the CDR3: TGCGCCAGCAGCCAGCAGGGGGCGCGATCCTACAATGAGCAGTTCTTC. Translating gives CASSQQGARSYNEQFF.

J is TRBJ2-7 and V is TRBV4-2; D perhaps matches TRBD1 (6 bases). Per germline, CDR1 LGHNA and CDR2 YNFKEQ. V dropped 0 bases and J dropped 5 bases, with 17 bases sitting between them. The CDR3 is 16 residues long. DNA for the CDR3: TGTGCCAGCAGCCAAGAAATGGCAGGGGAGTTGAACGAGCAGTACTTC. It specifies CASSQEMAGELNEQYF.

V usage is TRBV12-3 or TRBV12-4 and J usage is TRBJ2-2, with D possibly being TRBD2 (5 bases). Trimming cost V 6 bases and J 13 bases, with 12 bases left between them. The CDR3 sequence is 11 residues long. The chain's CDR3 is CASRRVGVLFF. The CDR3 DNA sequence: TGTGCCAGCAGGAGGGTGGGAGTGCTGTTTTTT.

This rearrangement joins TRBV10-3 to TRBJ2-4, with a possible D match to TRBD1 (6 bases). This CDR3 comprises 14 residues. The V end was cut by 3 bases, the J end by 6 bases, with 12 bases between. Germline V CDR1 and CDR2: ENHRY, SYGVKD. CDR3 in DNA: TGTGCCATCAGTGATGGACAGACCCGAAACATTCAGTACTTC. Translating gives CAISDGQTRNIQYF.

This clone was seen a single time. The rearrangement uses TRBV5-1 and TRBJ1-6; D is uncertain. Trimming removed 0 bases at V and 10 bases at J, with 14 bases between. The CDR3 has 15 residues. The germline V gene encodes CDR1 SGHRS and CDR2 YFSETQ. The CDR3 DNA reads as TGCGCCAGCAGCTTGGGTGGGTACGAGGGCTCACCCCTCCACTTT. This gives the protein CASSLGGYEGSPLHF.

About this clone: The sample carries other DNA sequences with the same CDR3. The rearrangement uses TRBV3-1 (or the pseudogene TRBV3-2) and TRBJ2-5, with TRBD2 matching 11 bases. The CDR3 runs to 16 residues. J gave up 4 bases and V 0 bases, and 4 bases lay outside the gene matches. Germline V CDR1 and CDR2: LGHDT, YNNKEL (reference sequence). CDR3 protein: CASSQDLAGGRETQYF. Here the CDR3 DNA reads TGTGCCAGCAGCCAAGATCTAGCGGGGGGTAGAGAGACCCAGTACTTC.

The genes are TRBV18 and TRBJ1-6; D is perhaps TRBD1 (6 bases). Germline V gene data show CDR1 as KGHSH and CDR2 as LQKENI. V was cut by 3 bases and J by 16 bases, with 16 bases left in between. The CDR3 has 13 amino acids. CDR3 sequence reads: CASSPDWGGVLHF. The CDR3 DNA is TGTGCCAGCTCACCCGATTGGGGGGGCGTACTCCACTTT. The variable domain in full, with the rest retrieved from reference TRBV18 and TRBJ1-6, is NAGVMQNPRHLVRRRGQEARLRCSPMKGHSHVYWYRQLPEEGLKFMVYLQKENIIDESGMPKERFSAEFPKEGPSILRIQQVVRGDSAAYFCASSPDWGGVLHFGNGTRLTVT.

The chain joins TRBV3-1 (or the pseudogene TRBV3-2) to TRBJ2-1, with 11 bases that match TRBD2. V was clipped by 7 bases and J by 4 bases; unmatched bases: 9. The length of the CDR3 is 16 residues. The germline V gene encodes CDR1 LGHDT and CDR2 YNNKEL (reference sequence). The CDR3 spells CASTRRTSGFYNEQFF. The CDR3 DNA reads TGTGCCAGCACCCGAAGGACTAGCGGGTTTTACAATGAGCAGTTCTTC.

This rearrangement joins TRBV5-6 to TRBJ1-5; D not certain. CDR3 size: 13 residues. Trimming left V 0 bases short and J 6 bases short, with 7 bases between. CDR1 and CDR2 (germline): SGHDT, YYEEEE. CDR3 in amino acids: CASSLGGVQPQHF. CDR3 bases: TGTGCCAGCAGCTTGGGAGGAGTTCAGCCCCAGCATTTT.

This chain connects TRBV7-2 to TRBJ1-2; 9 bases fit TRBD1. V shed 6 bases and J 2 bases; nucleotides not matched to a gene: 4. The CDR3 runs to 14 residues. Germline V gene data show CDR1 as SGHTA and CDR2 as FQGNSA. CDR3 amino acids: CASRRDRANYGYTF. DNA of the CDR3: TGTGCCAGCAGACGGGACAGGGCCAACTATGGCTACACCTTC. The whole variable domain, remainder taken from reference TRBV7-2 and TRBJ1-2, is GAGVSQSPSNKVTEKGKDVELRCDPISGHTALYWYRQSLGQGLEFLIYFQGNSAPDKSGLPSDRFSAERTGGSVSTLTIQRTQQEDSAVYLCASRRDRANYGYTFGSGTRLTVV.

The chain combines TRBV4-2 with TRBJ1-2, with 12 nucleotides matching TRBD1. Germline CDR1 reads LGHNA; CDR2 reads YNFKEQ. The length of the CDR3 is 16 residues. Trimming removed 1 base from V and 7 bases from J; junction bases left unmatched: 7. The CDR3 is CASSQGPGQGAAGYTF. As DNA, the CDR3 is TGTGCCAGCAGCCAAGGACCGGGACAGGGGGCGGCTGGCTACACCTTC.

V usage is TRBV30 and J usage is TRBJ1-2; D ambiguous. The ends were cut back, 2 bases at V and 4 bases at J, with 20 bases in the middle. The CDR3 sequence is 16 residues long. CDR1 is GTSNPN, CDR2 SVGIG, per germline (reference sequence). CDR3 sequence reads: CAWSLSPGRALYGYTF. The CDR3 DNA is TGTGCCTGGAGTCTCTCGCCTGGGAGGGCGCTCTATGGCTACACCTTC.

This chain uses TRBV6-5 with TRBJ2-5, with 8 bases lining up with TRBD1. The germline gives CDR1 MNHEY, CDR2 SVGAGI. V was pared by 6 bases and J by 4 bases, with 10 bases of the junction left unmatched. The CDR3 totals 15 residues. This CDR3 is CASSPSHRGRETQYF. CDR3 DNA sequence: TGTGCCAGCAGCCCCTCCCACAGGGGGAGAGAGACCCAGTACTTC.

The J gene is TRBJ1-4, the V gene TRBV6-5; D not certain. Germline loops: CDR1 MNHEY, CDR2 SVGAGI. The CDR3 loop spans 15 amino acids. Trimming took off 1 base at V and 7 bases at J, with 13 bases between the two ends. The CDR3 spells CASSYLAGRGEKLFF. CDR3 in DNA: TGTGCCAGCAGTTACTTGGCAGGTCGGGGTGAAAAACTGTTTTTT.

The CDR3 protein is CASSQENRGGYTF. CDR3 coding DNA: TGTGCCAGCAGCCAAGAGAACAGGGGTGGCTACACCTTC. V usage is TRBV3-1 (or the pseudogene TRBV3-2) and J usage is TRBJ1-2; 7 bases align to TRBD1. After removal of 0 bases from V and 7 bases from J, the junction contained 2 bases not matched to a gene. This CDR3 is 13 amino acids long. CDR1 LGHDT and CDR2 YNNKEL come from the germline V gene (reference sequence).

J is TRBJ1-2 and V is TRBV6-5; 7 bases agree with TRBD1. After removal of 2 bases from V and 6 bases from J, the junction contained 6 bases not matched to a gene. The CDR3 is 14 amino acids. Germline CDR1 reads MNHEY; CDR2 reads SVGAGI. In nucleotides, the CDR3 is TGTGCCAGCAGTTACCTACAGGGGTGGGATGGCTACACCTTC. Amino acid sequence: CASSYLQGWDGYTF.

The chain has TRBV18 and TRBJ2-7, with 9 bases that match TRBD1. Germline lookup yields CDR1 KGHSH and CDR2 LQKENI. This CDR3 comprises 13 residues. The V gene end was trimmed by 5 bases and the J gene end by 5 bases; junction bases not matched to a gene: 4. The CDR3 here is CASSTGTGNEQYF. The CDR3 nucleotides are TGTGCCAGCTCAACCGGGACAGGGAACGAGCAGTACTTC.

V and J are TRBV6-2 or TRBV6-3 and TRBJ1-5; the D gene is possibly TRBD1 (5 bases). Germline lookup yields CDR1 MNHEY and CDR2 SVGEGT. This CDR3 is 13 amino acids long. The V end lost 4 bases, the J end lost 3 bases, and 7 bases lay between the germline ends. The CDR3 reads CASSSTVNQPQHF. CDR3 coding DNA: TGTGCCAGCAGTTCGACAGTCAATCAGCCCCAGCATTTT.

V gene TRBV7-9 combines with J gene TRBJ1-2; 7 positions agree with TRBD1. Germline loops: CDR1 SEHNR, CDR2 FQNEAQ (reference sequence). V was pared by 5 bases and J by 3 bases, with 9 bases of the junction left unmatched. The CDR3 is 15 residues long. The CDR3 sequence: CASSPRQGQDYGYTF. For the CDR3, the DNA is TGTGCCAGCAGCCCTAGACAGGGCCAAGACTATGGCTACACCTTC.

The chain uses TRBV5-6 and TRBJ2-3; 7 bases are a match to TRBD2. The CDR3 loop spans 16 amino acids. Germline V lookup: CDR1 SGHDT, CDR2 YYEEEE. The V segment lost 0 bases and the J segment 2 bases; nucleotides outside the gene matches: 6. This CDR3 is CASSLGLAVTTDTQYF. The CDR3, as DNA: TGTGCCAGCAGCTTGGGCCTAGCGGTGACCACAGATACGCAGTATTTT.

Remarks on this clone: The germline gene is not matched at one end of the junction; a read error may be the cause. The rearrangement links TRBV15 to TRBJ1-2; 8 nucleotides align to TRBD1. Germline CDR1 and CDR2: LNHNV and YYDKDF (reference sequence). The CDR3 has 13 amino acids. The DNA of the CDR3 is TGTGCCGCCAGCCTGGACAGGGTCGATGGCTACACCTTC. Translation: CAASLDRVDGYTF.

This clone was seen a single time. The sample contains more than one DNA sequence encoding this CDR3. The J gene is TRBJ1-1, the V gene TRBV7-3, with 7 bases fitting TRBD1. V lost 5 bases to trimming and J lost 2 bases; unmatched junction nucleotides: 2. This CDR3 region has 13 residues. Germline loops: CDR1 SGHTA, CDR2 FQGTGA. The CDR3 loop is CASSPGGNTEAFF. The CDR3 DNA sequence: TGTGCCAGCAGCCCAGGGGGTAACACTGAAGCTTTCTTT.

V is TRBV10-3 and J is TRBJ2-2; maybe TRBD2 (5 bases). Germline lookup yields CDR1 ENHRY and CDR2 SYGVKD. The CDR3 has 13 residues. Trimming pared 6 bases from V and 6 bases from J, leaving 11 bases between. CDR3 residues: CAIRDSRAGELFF. CDR3 DNA sequence: TGTGCCATCAGGGACTCCCGGGCCGGGGAGCTGTTTTTT.

The chain employs TRBV7-9 and TRBJ1-1; weak D call: TRBD1 (6 bases). Germline-derived CDR1 and CDR2 are SEHNR and FQNEAQ (reference sequence). This CDR3 is 14 amino acids long. Trimming removed 6 bases from V and 1 base from J, with 12 bases in between. In nucleotides, the CDR3 is TGTGCCAGCAGACCCGACAGGCCGAACACTGAAGCTTTCTTT. This sequence encodes CASRPDRPNTEAFF.